A single sample gave rise to the 26 T cell receptor beta chains below, sequenced in a study of T cells in tumors after PD-1 blockade. Assay used: immunoSEQ multiplex PCR; TCRdb lists only in-frame clones, some missing. The sample lists about 33,000 clones, around four fifths occurring once. Sequences were derived from PBMCs, sampled before anti-PD-1 treatment. These receptor sequences come from a human donor with basal cell carcinoma.

This clone occurred once. The rearrangement joins TRBV12-2 to TRBJ1-1. TRBV12-2 is classified as a pseudogene. The CDR3 covers 12 residues. Here the CDR3 DNA reads TGTGCACCCCCGGGGACGAACACTGAAGCTTTCTTT. It is translated as CAPPGTNTEAFF.

This rearrangement joins TRBV5-6 to TRBJ1-2; tentatively, D is TRBD1 (5 bases). This CDR3 is built from 14 residues. Germline V gives CDR1 SGHDT, CDR2 YYEEEE. V lost 4 bases and J 7 bases, leaving 17 bases between the germline ends. The CDR3 DNA sequence: TGTGCCAGCAGCCGGGGCCTGCAGTCGAGTGGCTACACCTTC. Amino acid sequence: CASSRGLQSSGYTF.

This chain uses TRBV29-1 with TRBJ1-5, with D unresolved. CDR1 is SQVTM, CDR2 ANQGSEA, per germline. The CDR3 is 13 residues long. V lost 4 bases to trimming and J lost 8 bases, with 15 bases between them. In DNA form, the CDR3 reads TGCAGCGTTGGGATGGACGCTGCGGAGCCCCAGCATTTT. Encoded protein: CSVGMDAAEPQHF.

CDR3: CASSFAGKDTEAFF. CDR3 nucleotide sequence: TGTGCCAGCAGCTTCGCAGGGAAAGACACTGAAGCTTTCTTT. The chain has TRBV9 and TRBJ1-1, with a tentative D call TRBD1 (5 bases). Looked up from germline, CDR1 is SGDLS and CDR2 is YYNGEE. The CDR3 is 14 residues long. Trimming took 4 bases from V and 3 from J, leaving 13 bases between them.

The gene calls are TRBV4-2 and TRBJ2-7, with D tentatively TRBD1 or TRBD2 (7 bases each). Germline-derived CDR1 and CDR2 are LGHNA and YNFKEQ. The length of the CDR3 is 15 residues. The ends were cut back, 3 bases at V and 7 bases at J, with 19 bases in the middle. In DNA, the CDR3 is TGTGCCAGCAGCCACCTAGGACAGGACGGGAGGGAGCAGTACTTC. The encoded protein is CASSHLGQDGREQYF.

The chain is built from TRBV7-2 and TRBJ1-4, with 8 bases identical to TRBD1. Unmatched junction bases numbered 4, after V lost 5 bases and J lost 8 bases. This CDR3 is 13 amino acids long. Germline V gene data show CDR1 as SGHTA and CDR2 as FQGNSA. CDR3 sequence (DNA): TGTGCCAGCAGCCAGGACAGGGAGGAAAAACTGTTTTTT. The encoded protein is CASSQDREEKLFF.

V gene TRBV4-1 combines with J gene TRBJ2-5; TRBD1 aligns across 7 bases. With V trimmed by 5 bases and J by 5 bases, 8 bases remained unmatched. Germline CDR1 is MGHRA and CDR2 is YSYEKL. CDR3 length equals 14 residues. The CDR3 sequence is CASSTQTGVETQYF. The CDR3 DNA is TGCGCCAGCAGCACCCAAACAGGGGTCGAGACCCAGTACTTC.

This chain connects TRBV5-1 to TRBJ2-7; D is unresolved. Germline CDR1 SGHRS, CDR2 YFSETQ. The CDR3 length is 14 residues. Trimming cost V 4 bases and J 4 bases, with 15 bases left between them. The CDR3: CASSTRVHPYEQYF. The CDR3 DNA reads TGCGCCAGCAGCACCCGGGTCCACCCTTACGAGCAGTACTTC.

The chain combines TRBV5-1 with TRBJ2-1; TRBD2 matches 14 bases. Germline trimming cut 5 bases from V and 10 bases from J; bases unmatched to any gene: 8. The CDR3 contains 15 residues. The germline V gene encodes CDR1 SGHRS and CDR2 YFSETQ. The CDR3 spells CASRTTSGGAGEQFF. CDR3 bases: TGCGCCAGCAGAACGACTAGCGGGGGGGCCGGAGAGCAGTTCTTC.

This clone has a handful of counts. The chain uses TRBV6-6 and TRBJ1-1; TRBD1 agrees at 12 bases. The V gene's germline CDR1 is MNHNY and CDR2 SVGAGI (reference sequence). V was clipped by 6 bases and J by 6 bases; unmatched bases: 11. The CDR3 covers 16 residues. The CDR3 bases are TGTGCCAGCAGGGCGGGGACAGGGGGCTTAGTCCCTGAAGCTTTCTTT. It encodes CASRAGTGGLVPEAFF.

The rearrangement links TRBV27 to TRBJ1-5; the match to TRBD1 covers 8 bases. This CDR3 has 13 residues. Looked up from germline, CDR1 is MNHEY and CDR2 is SMNVEV (reference sequence). V was pared by 5 bases and J by 5 bases, with 2 bases of the junction left unmatched. DNA for the CDR3: TGTGCCAGCAGTCCGGACAGGGATCAGCCCCAGCATTTT. It codes for CASSPDRDQPQHF.

This clone was detected a few times. The chain couples TRBV5-1 to TRBJ2-6; D may be TRBD1 or TRBD2 (6 bases each). In germline, CDR1 is SGHRS, CDR2 YFSETQ. The V and J ends lost 3 bases and 2 bases respectively, with 12 bases between them. The CDR3 is 16 amino acids. CDR3 sequence: CASSSGGGTGANVLTF. The CDR3 DNA follows: TGCGCCAGCAGCTCCGGAGGGGGGACTGGGGCCAACGTCCTGACTTTC.

The chain carries TRBV7-9 and TRBJ1-1; 7 bases agree with TRBD1. V trimming: 5 bases; J trimming: 5 bases; junction bases outside the gene matches: 8. The CDR3 has 14 amino acids. The germline gives CDR1 SEHNR, CDR2 FQNEAQ (reference sequence). As DNA, the CDR3 is TGTGCCAGCAGCCGACCCGGGACAGATACTGAAGCTTTCTTT. Encoded protein: CASSRPGTDTEAFF.

The chain couples TRBV20-1 to TRBJ1-2; D might be TRBD1 (5 bases). The CDR3 is made up of 11 amino acids. Between the trimmed V and J ends, which lost 6 bases and 8 bases, there was a span of 13 bases. CDR1 and CDR2 (germline): DFQATT, SNEGSKA (reference sequence). CDR3 in DNA: TGCAGTGCCCCGGACGGGGGAGGCTACACCTTC. Translating it yields CSAPDGGGYTF.

Written as DNA, the CDR3 is TGTGCCAGCAGCCGACTAGCGGAGGGCAAGCAGTACTTC. It specifies CASSRLAEGKQYF. The rearrangement links TRBV5-8 to TRBJ2-7, with TRBD2 identical over 9 bases. The CDR3 spans 13 residues. J lost 8 bases, V lost 4 bases, and 7 bases had no gene match. Germline CDR1 is SGHTS and CDR2 is YDEGEE.

This sequence joins TRBV7-2 and TRBJ2-2, with D tentatively TRBD1 (5 bases). There are 16 residues in the CDR3. V lost 5 bases and J 0 bases, leaving 13 bases between the germline ends. CDR1 SGHTA and CDR2 FQGNSA come from the germline V gene. Written as DNA, the CDR3 is TGTGCCAGCAGCCCCCCAGGACACTCGAACACCGGGGAGCTGTTTTTT. Translating it yields CASSPPGHSNTGELFF. Full variable domain (remainder filled in from reference TRBV7-2 and TRBJ2-2): GAGVSQSPSNKVTEKGKDVELRCDPISGHTALYWYRQSLGQGLEFLIYFQGNSAPDKSGLPSDRFSAERTGGSVSTLTIQRTQQEDSAVYLCASSPPGHSNTGELFFGEGSRLTVL.

The V gene is TRBV9, the J gene TRBJ2-7; D not resolved. Trimming removed 3 bases at V and 6 bases at J, with 16 bases between. CDR3 length: 14 residues. Germline V gene sequence: CDR1 SGDLS, CDR2 YYNGEE. The CDR3 here is CASSGGPFFFEQYF. CDR3 in DNA: TGTGCCAGCAGCGGAGGTCCCTTTTTTTTCGAGCAGTACTTC.

The J gene is TRBJ2-3, the V gene TRBV6-2 or TRBV6-3; no clear D gene. Germline CDR1 reads MNHEY; CDR2 reads SVGEGT. CDR3 length: 17 amino acids. The V end lost 2 bases, the J end lost 0 bases, and 15 bases lay between the germline ends. In nucleotides, the CDR3 is TGTGCCAGCAGTTACCCCCCCGGACGGCCTAGCACAGATACGCAGTATTTT. It yields the protein CASSYPPGRPSTDTQYF.

This rearrangement joins TRBV4-3 to TRBJ1-1; no clear D gene. The CDR3 covers 11 residues. V was shortened by 0 bases and J by 9 bases, with 5 bases between the two germline ends. Germline values: CDR1 LGHNA, CDR2 YSLEER. The CDR3 here is CASSQESQAFF. The DNA for the CDR3 is TGCGCCAGCAGCCAAGAGTCACAAGCTTTCTTT.

This clone was found a few times. V and J are TRBV3-1 (or the pseudogene TRBV3-2) and TRBJ1-1, with TRBD1 as a possible D gene (6 bases). The CDR3 has 18 residues. Trimming took 3 bases from V and 4 from J, leaving 24 bases between them. Germline CDR1 LGHDT, CDR2 YNNKEL (reference sequence). The CDR3 DNA is TGTGCCAGCAGCCACTGTGAGGGGACACCCCTCGGGGGCACTGAAGCTTTCTTT. It encodes CASSHCEGTPLGGTEAFF.

The J gene is TRBJ1-1, the V gene TRBV11-3; D not certain. Germline-derived CDR1 and CDR2 are SGHNT and YENEEA. Trimming removed 1 base from V and 8 bases from J, with 5 bases in between. This CDR3 spans 11 amino acids. The CDR3 loop is CASSLAAEAFF. Written as DNA, the CDR3 is TGTGCCAGCAGCTTAGCGGCCGAAGCTTTCTTT.

Only one count was recorded for this clone. V gene TRBV6-5 combines with J gene TRBJ2-5; D not certain. Looked up from germline, CDR1 is MNHEY and CDR2 is SVGAGI. This CDR3 spans 14 amino acids. Between the trimmed V and J ends, which lost 2 bases and 0 bases, there was a span of 7 bases. In nucleotides, the CDR3 is TGTGCCAGCAGTTACGGGCGGTACCAAGAGACCCAGTACTTC. Translating gives CASSYGRYQETQYF.

The chain links TRBV29-1 to TRBJ2-1; D call uncertain. The ends were cut back, 7 bases at V and 4 bases at J, with 14 bases in the middle. CDR1 and CDR2 from the germline V gene are SQVTM and ANQGSEA. CDR3 length: 13 residues. CDR3 residues: CSAYSSLYNEQFF. In nucleotides, the CDR3 is TGCAGCGCCTACTCGTCACTGTACAATGAGCAGTTCTTC.

The chain couples TRBV5-1 to TRBJ2-2; no reliable D call. The CDR3 is 16 residues long. With 4 bases removed from V and 1 base from J, the gap between germline ends came to 14 bases. In germline, CDR1 is SGHRS, CDR2 YFSETQ. This chain's CDR3 is CASSPSGQQNTGELFF. CDR3 nucleotide sequence: TGCGCCAGCAGCCCATCGGGTCAGCAGAACACCGGGGAGCTGTTTTTT.

The chain links TRBV6-6 to TRBJ2-3; D is ambiguous. The CDR3 contains 15 residues. Germline V gene data show CDR1 as MNHNY and CDR2 as SVGAGI (reference sequence). Trimming removed 0 bases at V and 0 bases at J, with 7 bases between. The chain's CDR3 is CASSYSSASTDTQYF. For the CDR3, the DNA is TGTGCCAGCAGTTACTCGTCGGCAAGCACAGATACGCAGTATTTT.

The chain is built from TRBV4-3 and TRBJ1-3, with D uncertain. CDR1 and CDR2 (germline): LGHNA, YSLEER. V shed 2 bases and J shed 0 bases, with 11 bases lying between them. This CDR3 is 16 amino acids long. CDR3 protein: CASSQQRPTSGNTIYF. The CDR3 nucleotides read TGCGCCAGCAGCCAACAGAGACCAACCTCTGGAAACACCATATATTTT.